Presented here are 23 T cell receptor beta chains from one specimen sequenced in a study of Ad26.COV2.S vaccination and SARS-CoV-2 variants. Treatment denoted: roughly 20 received Ad26.COV2.S at low or high dose, single or two shots; 5 received placebo; per-sample allocation not given. Samples analyzed were those drawn on day 63 after the first vaccine or placebo injection. TCRdb's copy holds only in-frame clones and misses some; the assay was immunoSEQ multiplex PCR. The data show 350,000 to 500,000 clones, 80% to 95% seen once. The sample consisted of peripheral blood, taken in a trial of Ad26.COV2.S vaccine versus placebo. The source of these receptors is a person between 18 and 59 years old who received the Ad26.COV2.S COVID-19 vaccine or a placebo.

V usage is TRBV29-1 and J usage is TRBJ1-2, with TRBD1 matching over 8 bases. The CDR3 loop spans 14 amino acids. V lost 3 bases and J lost 4; bases outside the gene matches: 7. CDR1 and CDR2 (germline): SQVTM, ANQGSEA. The CDR3, as DNA: TGCAGCGTTGAGAGCACAGGGGGTGCCTATGGCTACACCTTC. Its protein product is CSVESTGGAYGYTF.

The chain carries TRBV28 and TRBJ1-4; 8 bases map to TRBD1. The CDR3 is made up of 15 amino acids. V gave up 5 bases and J gave up 7 bases; unmatched junction bases: 9. CDR1 and CDR2 from the germline V gene are MDHEN and SYDVKM. CDR3 bases: TGTGCCAGCAGTCCTCCGGGACAGGTGTCTGAAAAACTGTTTTTT. Residues: CASSPPGQVSEKLFF.

About this clone itself: The same CDR3 can be traced to other DNA sequences in this sample. CDR3 residues: CASSRQGGQPQHF. In nucleotides, the CDR3 is TGTGCCAGCAGCCGACAGGGTGGTCAGCCCCAGCATTTT. This chain links TRBV6-5 with TRBJ1-5, with 7 bases identical to TRBD1. This CDR3 contains 13 residues. Germline values: CDR1 MNHEY, CDR2 SVGAGI. Unmatched junction bases numbered 5, after V lost 6 bases and J lost 6 bases.

The chain has TRBV15 and TRBJ2-3; 12 bases map to TRBD2. Germline lookup yields CDR1 LNHNV and CDR2 YYDKDF (reference sequence). Trimming cost V 0 bases and J 5 bases; bases outside gene matches: 3. The CDR3 runs to 16 residues. The CDR3 DNA reads as TGTGCCACCAGCAGAGAACTAGCGGGAGGTGGAGATACGCAGTATTTT. This translates into CATSRELAGGGDTQYF.

CDR3 residues: CASSLDGGSSYNEQFF. The CDR3 DNA sequence: TGTGCCAGCAGCTTGGACGGGGGGAGCTCCTACAATGAGCAGTTCTTC. J is TRBJ2-1 and V is TRBV5-4, with 7 bases matching TRBD2. There are 16 residues in the CDR3. CDR1 SGHNT and CDR2 YYREEE come from the germline V gene (reference sequence). With 0 bases clipped from V and 0 bases from J, the junction kept 3 bases outside the gene matches.

The chain joins TRBV5-1 to TRBJ1-6; 9 bases align to TRBD1. The CDR3 contains 15 residues. CDR1 and CDR2 (germline): SGHRS, YFSETQ. V shed 5 bases and J 10 bases; nucleotides not matched to a gene: 10. CDR3 in DNA: TGCGCCAGCAGACGCAATACAGGGGGCGGCTCACCCCTCCACTTT. Translated: CASRRNTGGGSPLHF.

V gene TRBV7-3 combines with J gene TRBJ2-3, with D uncertain. The CDR3 totals 13 residues. The V and J ends lost 3 bases and 1 base respectively, with 5 bases between them. Germline loops: CDR1 SGHTA, CDR2 FQGTGA. CDR3: CASSFRGTDTQYF. The DNA for the CDR3 is TGTGCCAGCAGCTTTAGGGGCACAGATACGCAGTATTTT.

The chain is built from TRBV14 and TRBJ2-3, with D unclear. The germline CDR1 and CDR2 sequences are SGHDN and FVKESK. The CDR3 consists of 12 residues. With 1 base removed from V and 4 bases from J, the gap between germline ends came to 3 bases. The CDR3: CASSQVPDTQYF. In DNA, the CDR3 is TGTGCCAGCAGCCAAGTTCCAGATACGCAGTATTTT.

The chain couples TRBV2 to TRBJ2-7; D unresolved. Germline loops: CDR1 SNHLY, CDR2 FYNNEI. Trimming shortened V by 3 bases and J by 0 bases, and 15 bases separated the two germline ends. The CDR3 has 16 amino acids. The CDR3: CASSEDRGSGSYEQYF. The CDR3 nucleotides read TGTGCCAGCAGTGAGGATCGAGGCAGTGGCTCCTACGAGCAGTACTTC.

This clone was detected only once. This chain links TRBV28 with TRBJ2-3; no clear D. The CDR3 extends over 16 amino acids. V was shortened by 1 base and J by 0 bases, with 11 bases between the two germline ends. Germline CDR1 and CDR2: MDHEN and SYDVKM. The CDR3 DNA is TGTGCCAGCAGTTTATTCCGAGCGTCTAGCACAGATACGCAGTATTTT. It codes for CASSLFRASSTDTQYF.

This rearrangement joins TRBV19 to TRBJ2-1; D might be TRBD1 or TRBD2, each matching 5 bases. Trimming took off 3 bases at V and 0 bases at J, with 12 bases between the two ends. The CDR3 runs to 16 residues. CDR1 is LNHDA and CDR2 is SQIVND in the germline V gene (reference sequence). CDR3 protein: CASSIGAASSYNEQFF. In DNA form, the CDR3 reads TGTGCCAGTAGTATCGGGGCCGCGAGCTCCTACAATGAGCAGTTCTTC.

The chain uses TRBV2 and TRBJ2-7; D uncertain. The CDR3 totals 11 residues. Germline CDR1 and CDR2: SNHLY and FYNNEI. V lost 4 bases and J lost 3, with 4 bases in between. The CDR3 protein is CASSGHYEQYF. As DNA, the CDR3 is TGTGCCAGCAGTGGACACTACGAGCAGTACTTC.

V gene TRBV28 combines with J gene TRBJ2-1; D call uncertain. Germline CDR1 reads MDHEN; CDR2 reads SYDVKM. V was clipped by 5 bases and J by 5 bases, with 13 bases between them. The CDR3 sequence is 14 residues long. The CDR3 reads CASSPPGRDNEQFF. The CDR3, as DNA: TGTGCCAGCAGTCCACCGGGTCGTGACAATGAGCAGTTCTTC.

The rearrangement joins TRBV5-1 to TRBJ2-7, with D unclear. This CDR3 region has 14 residues. V lost 1 base and J 5 bases, leaving 13 bases between the germline ends. Per germline, CDR1 SGHRS and CDR2 YFSETQ. The CDR3 DNA reads as TGCGCCAGCAGCTTGAGTTCCAGGATTGACGAGCAGTACTTC. Its protein is CASSLSSRIDEQYF.

The chain couples TRBV14 to TRBJ2-2; possibly TRBD1 for D (6 bases). V was trimmed by 4 bases and J by 1 base, leaving 7 bases between them. The germline V gene encodes CDR1 SGHDN and CDR2 FVKESK. The length of the CDR3 is 14 residues. The CDR3 DNA reads TGTGCCAGCAGCCGGGGACAGAACACCGGGGAGCTGTTTTTT. Protein: CASSRGQNTGELFF.

The chain uses TRBV9 and TRBJ1-2; 9 bases fit TRBD1. Germline lookup yields CDR1 SGDLS and CDR2 YYNGEE. The CDR3 totals 14 residues. The ends lost 2 bases at V and 4 bases at J; junction bases unmatched: 3. CDR3 region: CASSVTGGSYGYTF. The CDR3 region has the DNA TGTGCCAGCAGCGTGACAGGGGGTAGCTATGGCTACACCTTC.

The chain couples TRBV7-9 to TRBJ1-1, with D possibly TRBD1 on 5 matching bases. The CDR3 has 12 residues. V lost 6 bases and J 1 base, leaving 6 bases between the germline ends. Germline-derived CDR1 and CDR2 are SEHNR and FQNEAQ (reference sequence). CDR3 DNA sequence: TGTGCCAGCAGAAGGGGGAACACTGAAGCTTTCTTT. Amino acid sequence: CASRRGNTEAFF.

CDR3 nucleotides: TGTGCCAGCAGCTTACCCAGGGGGCCGAACAATGAGCAGTTCTTC. Its translation is CASSLPRGPNNEQFF. The gene calls are TRBV5-4 and TRBJ2-1; the match to TRBD1 covers 8 bases. The germline CDR1 and CDR2 sequences are SGHNT and YYREEE (reference sequence). The CDR3 consists of 15 residues. Trimming cost V 2 bases and J 5 bases; bases outside gene matches: 6.

This clone turned up a few times. The J gene is TRBJ1-4, the V gene TRBV18, with D tentatively TRBD1 (5 bases). This CDR3 region has 15 residues. V dropped 3 bases and J dropped 3 bases, with 11 bases sitting between them. Germline-derived CDR1 and CDR2 are KGHSH and LQKENI. The CDR3 DNA reads as TGTGCCAGCTCACCGTGGGGGAATCCTAATGAAAAACTGTTTTTT. Amino acid sequence: CASSPWGNPNEKLFF.

This clone was counted only a few times. This rearrangement joins TRBV28 to TRBJ2-7, with 9 bases identical to TRBD1. Germline CDR1 reads MDHEN; CDR2 reads SYDVKM. J lost 6 bases, V lost 3 bases, and 9 bases had no gene match. This CDR3 is 15 amino acids long. The CDR3 loop reads CASSFSTGGTSEQYF. CDR3 DNA sequence: TGTGCCAGCAGTTTCAGTACAGGGGGCACGAGCGAGCAGTACTTC.

This clone was observed at least ten times. Other nucleotide sequences in the sample specify the same CDR3. V gene TRBV28 combines with J gene TRBJ1-5, with D unclear. Germline assignment: CDR1 MDHEN and CDR2 SYDVKM. The CDR3 has 14 residues. Trimming left V 3 bases short and J 1 base short, with 7 bases between. The CDR3 DNA is TGTGCCAGCAGTTTTGGCAGCAGCAATCAGCCCCAGCATTTT. Its protein is CASSFGSSNQPQHF.

This chain connects TRBV27 to TRBJ2-5; the match to TRBD2 covers 11 bases. CDR1 is MNHEY, CDR2 SMNVEV, per germline (reference sequence). After removal of 5 bases from V and 5 bases from J, the junction contained 10 bases not matched to a gene. The CDR3 extends over 16 amino acids. The CDR3 nucleotides read TGTGCCAGCAGTCCCCTTACTCGACTAGCGGGGGAGACCCAGTACTTC. Translation: CASSPLTRLAGETQYF.

This clone has just one count. The chain links TRBV28 to TRBJ1-1; possible D gene TRBD1, 5 bases. There are 16 residues in the CDR3. Per germline, CDR1 MDHEN and CDR2 SYDVKM. The ends were cut back, 0 bases at V and 2 bases at J, with 13 bases in the middle. CDR3 in DNA: TGTGCCAGCAGTTTATGGTCGGGCAGGGACAACACTGAAGCTTTCTTT. Its protein product is CASSLWSGRDNTEAFF.